A single sample gave rise to the 6 T cell receptor beta chains below, sequenced in a study of blood T cell repertoires in COVID-19. Repertoires were generated with immunoSEQ multiplex PCR, while TCRdb's copy carries only in-frame clones and drops some. The sample consists of 200,000 to 250,000 clones, just under 90% of them appearing once. Sequenced: peripheral blood. Receptor source: a man younger than 40 with COVID-19, enrolled during active disease.

The chain couples TRBV5-4 to TRBJ1-2; 10 bases line up with TRBD1. There are 14 residues in the CDR3. Germline V lookup: CDR1 SGHNT, CDR2 YYREEE (reference sequence). The V gene end was trimmed by 3 bases and the J gene end by 4 bases; junction bases not matched to a gene: 3. CDR3 DNA: TGTGCCAGCAGCTGGGGGACAGGGGCCTATGGCTACACCTTC. Amino acid sequence: CASSWGTGAYGYTF.

This rearrangement joins TRBV18 to TRBJ1-1, with TRBD1 as a possible D gene (5 bases). There are 15 residues in the CDR3. Germline lookup yields CDR1 KGHSH and CDR2 LQKENI. V lost 1 base, J lost 0 bases, and 9 bases lay in between. CDR3 sequence (DNA): TGTGCCAGCTCACCACTCGACAGCCTGAACACTGAAGCTTTCTTT. As protein: CASSPLDSLNTEAFF.

The CDR3 coding sequence is TGTGCCAGCAGGCGGACAGGTCCGGACATCGCTGGCTACACCTTC. Protein product: CASRRTGPDIAGYTF. The chain joins TRBV6-5 to TRBJ1-2; 7 nucleotides line up with TRBD1. V was clipped by 6 bases and J by 7 bases; unmatched bases: 14. The CDR3 totals 15 residues. The germline V gene encodes CDR1 MNHEY and CDR2 SVGAGI.

The chain carries TRBV7-2 and TRBJ1-4; 10 bases map to TRBD1. The CDR3 has 13 amino acids. J was trimmed by 7 bases and V by 6 bases; bases with no gene match: 2. CDR1 and CDR2 from the germline V gene are SGHTA and FQGNSA. DNA of the CDR3: TGTGCCAGCAGTAGGGACAGGGGTGAAAAACTGTTTTTT. As protein: CASSRDRGEKLFF.

This clone occurred once. The chain employs TRBV5-1 and TRBJ1-2, with 10 bases lining up with TRBD1. The CDR3 loop spans 13 amino acids. CDR1 is SGHRS and CDR2 is YFSETQ in the germline V gene. Trimming removed 8 bases from V and 3 bases from J; junction bases left unmatched: 4. The CDR3 spells CASRGTGDYGYTF. In DNA, the CDR3 is TGCGCCAGTCGCGGGACAGGGGACTATGGCTACACCTTC.

The CDR3 reads CASSPTPGQLNYGYTF. The CDR3 nucleotides read TGTGCCAGCTCACCTACCCCGGGACAGCTAAACTATGGCTACACCTTC. The chain couples TRBV18 to TRBJ1-2, with 7 bases matching TRBD1. This CDR3 comprises 16 residues. In germline, CDR1 is KGHSH, CDR2 LQKENI. The V segment lost 3 bases and the J segment 2 bases; nucleotides outside the gene matches: 9.